This passage covers 22 T cell receptor beta chains from one sample sequenced in a study of control samples from healthy donors and cancer patients. Produced via immunoSEQ multiplex PCR; TCRdb's table is partial and in-frame only. The sample shows approximately 100,000 clones, approximately 90% of them seen only once. Sequencing was carried out using blood. These receptors all stem from a young woman in good health.

This chain joins TRBV20-1 and TRBJ1-1, with D uncertain. CDR1 and CDR2 from the germline V gene are DFQATT and SNEGSKA (reference sequence). This CDR3 contains 11 residues. V was clipped by 4 bases and J by 3 bases, with 6 bases between them. CDR3 bases: TGCAGTGCTAACTTGGACACTGAAGCTTTCTTT. Amino acids: CSANLDTEAFF.

The genes are TRBV6-2 or TRBV6-3 and TRBJ1-6; tentative D call: TRBD1 (5 bases). Trimming shortened V by 2 bases and J by 9 bases, and 17 bases separated the two germline ends. The CDR3 length is 16 residues. Per germline, CDR1 MNHEY and CDR2 SVGEGT. For the CDR3, the DNA is TGTGCCAGCAGTTACCTCGGAGGGGCAGGTTTTTCACCCCTCCACTTT. Translating gives CASSYLGGAGFSPLHF.

The chain links TRBV5-4 to TRBJ1-2; TRBD1 agrees at 10 bases. The CDR3 is 14 amino acids. Germline CDR1 and CDR2: SGHNT and YYREEE (reference sequence). Trimming removed 5 bases from V and 2 bases from J; junction bases left unmatched: 3. The CDR3 is CASSPDRGNYGYTF. Here the CDR3 DNA reads TGTGCCAGCAGTCCGGACAGGGGGAACTATGGCTACACCTTC.

The count of this clone is one. This rearrangement joins TRBV5-8 to TRBJ2-7; no definite D call. Germline CDR1 SGHTS, CDR2 YDEGEE. Trimming stripped 3 bases from V and 5 bases from J, with 15 bases between. The CDR3 is 14 amino acids. CDR3 coding DNA: TGTGCCAGCAGCTCAAATTATAGGTGGAACGAGCAGTACTTC. This codes for CASSSNYRWNEQYF.

The chain is built from TRBV11-1 and TRBJ2-1; unclear D gene. Germline lookup yields CDR1 SGHAT and CDR2 FQDESV (reference sequence). Trimming took off 1 base at V and 12 bases at J, with 7 bases between the two ends. This CDR3 spans 11 amino acids. CDR3 amino acids: CASSLDPRQFF. CDR3 DNA: TGTGCCAGCAGCTTAGATCCTAGGCAGTTCTTC.

The chain links TRBV5-1 to TRBJ2-1; the D gene could be TRBD1 or TRBD2 (6 bases each). The ends were cut back, 4 bases at V and 5 bases at J, with 10 bases in the middle. Germline CDR1 SGHRS, CDR2 YFSETQ. This CDR3 contains 13 residues. CDR3 sequence: CASSRGVDNEQFF. The CDR3, as DNA: TGCGCCAGCAGCAGGGGGGTAGACAATGAGCAGTTCTTC.

The chain has TRBV11-2 and TRBJ1-1; perhaps TRBD1 as D (6 bases). The V end was cut by 0 bases, the J end by 7 bases, with 12 bases between. This CDR3 has 14 residues. The germline V gene encodes CDR1 SGHAT and CDR2 FQNNGV. CDR3 protein: CASSLDGGRGEAFF. The CDR3 region has the DNA TGTGCCAGCAGCTTAGACGGGGGGCGCGGTGAAGCTTTCTTT.

The gene calls are TRBV3-1 (or the pseudogene TRBV3-2) and TRBJ2-3; D is possibly TRBD2 (6 bases). This CDR3 spans 14 amino acids. CDR1 and CDR2 from the germline V gene are LGHDT and YNNKEL (reference sequence). V was clipped by 4 bases and J by 2 bases, with 10 bases between them. CDR3 DNA sequence: TGTGCCAGCAGCCGAGGGACTTTCACAGATACGCAGTATTTT. It yields the protein CASSRGTFTDTQYF.

The CDR3 DNA sequence: TGTGCCAGCAGCGGGGCCGGGACAGTGAATGAAAAACTGTTTTTT. Protein: CASSGAGTVNEKLFF. This rearrangement joins TRBV9 to TRBJ1-4; 7 nucleotides align to TRBD1. CDR3 length: 15 amino acids. Germline assignment: CDR1 SGDLS and CDR2 YYNGEE. J was trimmed by 5 bases and V by 3 bases; bases with no gene match: 7.

The rearrangement links TRBV25-1 to TRBJ2-3, with D maybe TRBD1 (6 bases). Germline V gene sequence: CDR1 MGHDK, CDR2 SYGVNS. Deletions cut 2 bases from V and 2 bases from J, with 14 bases between. This CDR3 region has 16 residues. CDR3 protein: CASSEDPTGITDTQYF. CDR3 sequence (DNA): TGTGCCAGCAGTGAAGATCCGACAGGCATCACAGATACGCAGTATTTT.

The chain recombines TRBV19 with TRBJ1-2; perhaps TRBD1 as D (5 bases). CDR3 length: 16 residues. V dropped 5 bases and J dropped 3 bases, with 19 bases sitting between them. The germline V gene encodes CDR1 LNHDA and CDR2 SQIVND (reference sequence). DNA of the CDR3: TGTGCCAGTAGTCTACCCCCAGATAGGGGCTACTATGGCTACACCTTC. It encodes CASSLPPDRGYYGYTF.

The chain is built from TRBV6-1 and TRBJ1-2, with 9 bases lining up with TRBD1. The germline V gene encodes CDR1 MNHNS and CDR2 SASEGT. V trimming: 0 bases; J trimming: 5 bases; junction bases outside the gene matches: 4. This CDR3 spans 15 amino acids. CDR3 residues: CASSEANGQGYGYTF. As DNA, the CDR3 is TGTGCCAGCAGTGAAGCGAACGGACAGGGGTATGGCTACACCTTC.

This sequence joins TRBV9 and TRBJ2-5; TRBD2 matches 7 bases. CDR1 and CDR2 (germline): SGDLS, YYNGEE. The CDR3 runs 14 residues. V shed 4 bases and J 5 bases; nucleotides not matched to a gene: 8. The DNA of the CDR3 is TGTGCCAGCAGCCCCCCTAGCGGTGAGGAGACCCAGTACTTC. This sequence encodes CASSPPSGEETQYF.

This chain connects TRBV27 to TRBJ2-2; D is uncertain. V was trimmed by 5 bases and J by 1 base, leaving 14 bases between them. Germline V gives CDR1 MNHEY, CDR2 SMNVEV (reference sequence). The CDR3 runs 16 residues. The CDR3 loop reads CASSALEKMNTGELFF. CDR3 DNA: TGTGCCAGCAGTGCCTTGGAGAAAATGAACACCGGGGAGCTGTTTTTT.

By sample fraction, this clone is medium-sized. The chain is built from TRBV3-1 (or the pseudogene TRBV3-2) and TRBJ1-2, with D maybe TRBD1 (6 bases). With 0 bases removed from V and 8 bases from J, the gap between germline ends came to 28 bases. The CDR3 loop spans 19 amino acids. Germline-derived CDR1 and CDR2 are LGHDT and YNNKEL (reference sequence). The CDR3 protein is CASSQDEQGKGLYQVGYTF. The CDR3 bases are TGTGCCAGCAGCCAAGACGAACAGGGTAAGGGCCTCTATCAGGTCGGCTACACCTTC.

The V call is TRBV5-4, the J call TRBJ1-1; D uncertain. Trimming left V 0 bases short and J 3 bases short, with 21 bases between. From germline, CDR1 is SGHNT and CDR2 YYREEE (reference sequence). The CDR3 runs to 18 residues. CDR3: CASSLAGAWAPRDTEAFF. As DNA, the CDR3 is TGTGCCAGCAGCTTGGCAGGAGCTTGGGCCCCTCGGGACACTGAAGCTTTCTTT.

J is TRBJ1-4 and V is TRBV6-5; the match to TRBD1 covers 7 bases. This CDR3 region has 14 residues. The V gene end was trimmed by 2 bases and the J gene end by 7 bases; junction bases not matched to a gene: 4. Germline lookup yields CDR1 MNHEY and CDR2 SVGAGI. CDR3 in DNA: TGTGCCAGCAGTTACCTAGGGACAGCTGAAAAACTGTTTTTT. Translated, it gives CASSYLGTAEKLFF.

The chain has TRBV27 and TRBJ1-4, with D possibly TRBD1 on 5 matching bases. Germline lookup yields CDR1 MNHEY and CDR2 SMNVEV (reference sequence). This CDR3 comprises 14 residues. Trimming pared 5 bases from V and 4 bases from J, leaving 11 bases between. CDR3 nucleotides: TGTGCCAGCAGTCCGACAGTATATAATGAAAAACTGTTTTTT. Its translation: CASSPTVYNEKLFF.

This chain uses TRBV2 with TRBJ2-1; 7 bases are a match to TRBD2. The CDR3 length is 13 residues. The trim removed 4 bases at V and 6 bases at J, leaving 3 bases unmatched. Germline CDR1 reads SNHLY; CDR2 reads FYNNEI. The CDR3, as DNA: TGTGCCAGCAGTGTGGGCGGGGGCAATGAGCAGTTCTTC. This sequence encodes CASSVGGGNEQFF.

V gene TRBV18 combines with J gene TRBJ2-2, with 7 bases fitting TRBD2. This CDR3 spans 17 amino acids. After removal of 3 bases from V and 2 bases from J, the junction contained 9 bases not matched to a gene. CDR1 KGHSH and CDR2 LQKENI come from the germline V gene. CDR3 protein: CASSPPFGEGNTGELFF. The CDR3 DNA sequence: TGTGCCAGCTCACCCCCATTTGGGGAGGGAAACACCGGGGAGCTGTTTTTT. Drawing the rest from reference TRBV18 and TRBJ2-2, the complete variable domain is NAGVMQNPRHLVRRRGQEARLRCSPMKGHSHVYWYRQLPEEGLKFMVYLQKENIIDESGMPKERFSAEFPKEGPSILRIQQVVRGDSAAYFCASSPPFGEGNTGELFFGEGSRLTVL.

This rearrangement joins TRBV3-1 (or the pseudogene TRBV3-2) to TRBJ1-1; perhaps TRBD1 as D (5 bases). This CDR3 region has 13 residues. The germline gives CDR1 LGHDT, CDR2 YNNKEL (reference sequence). V was shortened by 0 bases and J by 10 bases, with 12 bases between the two germline ends. The CDR3 is CASSQEIGQLAFF. The CDR3 DNA sequence: TGTGCCAGCAGCCAAGAAATTGGACAATTAGCTTTCTTT.

The rearrangement links TRBV19 to TRBJ1-2; D uncertain. This CDR3 comprises 16 residues. Per the germline V gene, CDR1 is LNHDA and CDR2 is SQIVND (reference sequence). Trimming pared 1 base from V and 0 bases from J, leaving 12 bases between. The CDR3 reads CASSIVVTGANYGYTF. The CDR3 nucleotides read TGTGCCAGTAGTATAGTAGTGACCGGAGCTAACTATGGCTACACCTTC.